Here is one T cell receptor (beta chain) with its context. Sequencing was performed with immunoSEQ multiplex PCR; in TCRdb, only in-frame clones are kept and a portion is missing. Among some 130,000 clones, 75% to 90% were seen once, and the ten largest hold about a sixth. Participants were placed into cohorts based on the clinical history they reported. The source of the sample is a study of blood T cell repertoires in COVID-19. Across the study: In each case, the material was cDNA or gDNA derived from T cells, B-cell-depleted T cells, or PBMCs.

Germline V gives CDR1 MGHRA, CDR2 YSYEKL. The V gene end was trimmed by 1 base and the J gene end by 12 bases; junction bases not matched to a gene: 12. This CDR3 contains 18 residues. The TCR was taken from a man aged 25 to 45 who had recovered from COVID-19. The sequencing sample was made of PBMCs or T cells enriched from blood (not recorded which). V gene TRBV4-1 combines with J gene TRBJ2-1, with 16 bases lining up with TRBD2. CDR3 DNA: TGCGCCAGCAGCCAAGCGGGACTAGCGGGAGGGAGAGATTTAGCGCAGTTCTTC. This codes for CASSQAGLAGGRDLAQFF.